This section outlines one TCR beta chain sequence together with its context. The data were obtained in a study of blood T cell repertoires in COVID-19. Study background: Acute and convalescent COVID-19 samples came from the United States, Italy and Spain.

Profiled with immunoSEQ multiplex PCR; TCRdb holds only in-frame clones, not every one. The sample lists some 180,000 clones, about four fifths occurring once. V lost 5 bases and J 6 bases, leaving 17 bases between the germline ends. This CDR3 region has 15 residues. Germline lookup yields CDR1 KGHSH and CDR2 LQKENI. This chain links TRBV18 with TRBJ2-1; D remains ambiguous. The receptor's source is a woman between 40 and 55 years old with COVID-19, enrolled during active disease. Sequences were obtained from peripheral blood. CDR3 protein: CASSSEQVTSNEQFF. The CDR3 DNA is TGTGCCAGCTCATCAGAGCAGGTAACCAGCAATGAGCAGTTCTTC.